What follows is one TCR beta chain and its context. These data originate in a study of blood T cell repertoires in COVID-19. Enrolment of Seattle patients took place during active infection, and they were followed longitudinally. This CDR3 is built from 14 residues. Germline lookup yields CDR1 LGHNA and CDR2 YSLEER. V lost 0 bases, J lost 7 bases, and 13 bases lay in between. In the source study's methods: Amplification from reference gene primers served as the basis for estimated nucleated cell counts. The data were produced by immunoSEQ multiplex PCR, yet TCRdb's version contains in-frame clones alone and is incomplete. Clone size and the V and J calls come from that table; the DNA yielded D and trimming. The table shows 150,000 to 200,000 clones, with about 84% occurring only once.

Sequences were obtained from peripheral blood. The receptor was derived from a person aged 70 to 85 with COVID-19, enrolled during active disease. The rearrangement joins TRBV4-3 to TRBJ2-7; D gene uncertain. This CDR3 is CASSQEVSWAEQYF. The CDR3 region has the DNA TGCGCCAGCAGCCAAGAAGTCAGCTGGGCGGAGCAGTACTTC.